This entry describes one T cell receptor beta chain. The antigen remains undetermined. The naive CD8 subset, CD45RO-negative cells positively selected for CCR7, excluded terminally differentiated effector memory CD45RA+ cells. These data come from a study of shared clonotypes between healthy human individuals. Profiled with immunoSEQ multiplex PCR; TCRdb holds only in-frame clones, not every one. The table has about 700,000 clones, around 90% seen once. Study observations and caveats: Among the subsets, naive ones generally showed larger estimated richness than memory ones.

Germline lookup yields CDR1 SGHTS and CDR2 YDEGEE. Trimming stripped 5 bases from V and 14 bases from J, with 19 bases between. The CDR3 loop spans 13 amino acids. This chain uses TRBV5-8 with TRBJ1-4; D may be TRBD1 (5 bases). Sequencing used naive CD8+ T cells sorted from blood. The source is a man aged 25-45 years in good health. CDR3 sequence reads: CASSPRDPESLFF. CDR3 DNA: TGTGCCAGCAGTCCCCGGGACCCGGAGTCTCTGTTTTTT.